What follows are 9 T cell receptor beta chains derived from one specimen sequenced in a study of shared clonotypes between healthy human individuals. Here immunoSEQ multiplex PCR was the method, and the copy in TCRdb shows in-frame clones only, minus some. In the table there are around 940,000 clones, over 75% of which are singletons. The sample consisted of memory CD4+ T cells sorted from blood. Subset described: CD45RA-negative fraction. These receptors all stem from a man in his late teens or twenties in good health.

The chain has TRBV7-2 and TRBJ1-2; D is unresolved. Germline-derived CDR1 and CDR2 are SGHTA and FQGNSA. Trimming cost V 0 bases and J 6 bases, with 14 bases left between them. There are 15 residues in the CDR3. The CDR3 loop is CASSLARGGLDGYTF. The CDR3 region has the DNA TGTGCCAGCAGCTTAGCGCGAGGTGGGTTGGATGGCTACACCTTC.

The chain's CDR3 is CSVEDRTSGRTDTQYF. The CDR3 nucleotides read TGCAGCGTTGAAGATCGGACTAGCGGACGCACAGATACGCAGTATTTT. The chain uses TRBV29-1 and TRBJ2-3, with 10 bases identical to TRBD2. CDR1 and CDR2 (germline): SQVTM, ANQGSEA. CDR3 length: 16 amino acids. V lost 0 bases and J lost 1; bases outside the gene matches: 4.

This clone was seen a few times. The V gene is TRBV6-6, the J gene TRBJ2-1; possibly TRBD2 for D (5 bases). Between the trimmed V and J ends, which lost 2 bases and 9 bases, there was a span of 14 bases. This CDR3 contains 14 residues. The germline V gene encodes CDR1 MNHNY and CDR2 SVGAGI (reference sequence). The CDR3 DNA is TGTGCCAGCAGTTACAAGGAAAAAGCGGCTGAGCAGTTCTTC. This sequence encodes CASSYKEKAAEQFF.

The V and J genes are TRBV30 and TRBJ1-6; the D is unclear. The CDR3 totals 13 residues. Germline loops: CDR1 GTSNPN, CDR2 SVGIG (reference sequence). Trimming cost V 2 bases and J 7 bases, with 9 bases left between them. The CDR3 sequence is CAWSRQANSPLHF. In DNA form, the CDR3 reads TGTGCCTGGAGTCGGCAGGCCAATTCACCCCTCCACTTT.

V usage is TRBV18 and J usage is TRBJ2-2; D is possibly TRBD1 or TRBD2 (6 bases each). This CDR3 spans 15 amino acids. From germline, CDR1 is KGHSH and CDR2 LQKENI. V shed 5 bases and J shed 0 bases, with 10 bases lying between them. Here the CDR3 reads CASSTGTANTGELFF. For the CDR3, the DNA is TGTGCCAGCTCAACAGGGACTGCGAACACCGGGGAGCTGTTTTTT.

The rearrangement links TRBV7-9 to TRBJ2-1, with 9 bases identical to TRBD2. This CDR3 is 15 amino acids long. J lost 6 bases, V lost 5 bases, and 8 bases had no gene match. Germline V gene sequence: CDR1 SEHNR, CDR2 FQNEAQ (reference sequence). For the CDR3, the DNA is TGTGCCAGCAGCCCTTTCGGCGGGGGGGCCAATGAGCAGTTCTTC. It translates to CASSPFGGGANEQFF.

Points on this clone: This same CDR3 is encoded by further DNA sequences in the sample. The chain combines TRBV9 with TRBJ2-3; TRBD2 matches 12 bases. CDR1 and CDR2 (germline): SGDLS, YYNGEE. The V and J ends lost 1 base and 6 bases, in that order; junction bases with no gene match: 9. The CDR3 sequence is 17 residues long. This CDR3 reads CASSVRGLAGGPDTQYF. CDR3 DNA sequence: TGTGCCAGCAGCGTACGCGGGCTAGCGGGAGGGCCGGATACGCAGTATTTT.

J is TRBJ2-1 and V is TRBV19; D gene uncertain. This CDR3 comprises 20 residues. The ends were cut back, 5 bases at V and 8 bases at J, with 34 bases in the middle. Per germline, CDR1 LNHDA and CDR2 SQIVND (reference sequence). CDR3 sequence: CASSLALQYGVPSPRDEQFF. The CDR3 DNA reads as TGTGCCAGTAGTTTAGCCCTTCAGTATGGTGTGCCAAGTCCACGGGATGAGCAGTTCTTC.

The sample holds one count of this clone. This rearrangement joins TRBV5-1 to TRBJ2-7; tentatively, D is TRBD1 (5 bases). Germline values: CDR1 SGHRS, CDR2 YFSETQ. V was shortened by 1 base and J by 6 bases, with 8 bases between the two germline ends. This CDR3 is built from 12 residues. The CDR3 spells CASSLNGAEQYF. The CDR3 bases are TGCGCCAGCAGCTTGAATGGGGCCGAGCAGTACTTC.